The next 28 T cell receptor beta chains were all read from a single sample in a study of control samples from healthy donors and cancer patients. Generated by immunoSEQ multiplex PCR, the TCRdb table keeps only in-frame clones and is missing some. The table has around 150,000 clones, about 94% seen once; the top ten hold 8.5%. The specimen sequenced was blood. Receptors were obtained from a woman aged 40-49 years in good health.

The V and J genes are TRBV28 and TRBJ1-1, with D perhaps matching TRBD1 (6 bases). Germline V CDR1 and CDR2: MDHEN, SYDVKM. Trimming took 8 bases from V and 1 from J, leaving 23 bases between them. This CDR3 has 17 amino acids. The CDR3, as DNA: TGTGCCAGCCGACCCGGGGGGCGCGTCTATGCGAACACTGAAGCTTTCTTT. Its protein product is CASRPGGRVYANTEAFF.

The chain recombines TRBV7-2 with TRBJ2-5; 8 bases agree with TRBD1. Trimming removed 0 bases from V and 5 bases from J; junction bases left unmatched: 8. Germline V lookup: CDR1 SGHTA, CDR2 FQGNSA. The CDR3 runs to 16 residues. CDR3 in DNA: TGTGCCAGCAGCTTAGCGCCAGGGGGCGGGCAGGAGACCCAGTACTTC. Its protein product is CASSLAPGGGQETQYF. The full variable domain, in which reference TRBV7-2 and TRBJ2-5 provide the parts outside the CDR3, is GAGVSQSPSNKVTEKGKDVELRCDPISGHTALYWYRQSLGQGLEFLIYFQGNSAPDKSGLPSDRFSAERTGGSVSTLTIQRTQQEDSAVYLCASSLAPGGGQETQYFGPGTRLLVL.

This chain joins TRBV19 and TRBJ1-3; unclear D gene. This CDR3 spans 17 amino acids. V lost 1 base and J lost 0, with 13 bases in between. Germline lookup yields CDR1 LNHDA and CDR2 SQIVND (reference sequence). The CDR3 bases are TGTGCCAGTAGTATAGCGGCCGGGAGAAGCTCTGGAAACACCATATATTTT. It codes for CASSIAAGRSSGNTIYF.

The chain couples TRBV6-5 to TRBJ2-7; D possibly matches TRBD1 or TRBD2 (7 bases each). V lost 0 bases, J lost 1 base, and 10 bases lay in between. CDR1 is MNHEY, CDR2 SVGAGI, per germline. This CDR3 has 15 residues. The DNA for the CDR3 is TGTGCCAGCAGTTACTCAGCGGGACAGTCCTACGAGCAGTACTTC. It translates to CASSYSAGQSYEQYF.

The chain recombines TRBV7-9 with TRBJ1-3; D possibly corresponds to TRBD1 (5 bases). The germline CDR1 and CDR2 sequences are SEHNR and FQNEAQ (reference sequence). V was trimmed by 5 bases and J by 2 bases, leaving 19 bases between them. This CDR3 spans 17 amino acids. The DNA of the CDR3 is TGTGCCAGCAGCCCCAGCGTCGGGGGTACGGCTGGAAACACCATATATTTT. It yields the protein CASSPSVGGTAGNTIYF.

CDR3 sequence reads: CASSWGDTEEETQYF. CDR3 DNA sequence: TGTGCCAGCAGCTGGGGGGACACGGAGGAAGAGACCCAGTACTTC. The chain couples TRBV5-4 to TRBJ2-5, with D possibly being TRBD1 or TRBD2 (6 bases each). CDR3 length equals 15 residues. Per the germline V gene, CDR1 is SGHNT and CDR2 is YYREEE (reference sequence). Trimming stripped 3 bases from V and 3 bases from J, with 15 bases between.

The V and J genes are TRBV10-3 and TRBJ1-5, with D perhaps TRBD1 (6 bases). The CDR3 sequence is 14 residues long. Per the germline V gene, CDR1 is ENHRY and CDR2 is SYGVKD. V was cut by 10 bases and J by 7 bases, with 20 bases left in between. The CDR3 nucleotides read TGTGCCACGGGACTTAGGACCCAGGGGCAGCCCCAGCATTTT. Translation: CATGLRTQGQPQHF.

The chain recombines TRBV11-2 with TRBJ1-2, with D perhaps TRBD1 (5 bases). The CDR3 totals 13 residues. Germline assignment: CDR1 SGHAT and CDR2 FQNNGV. The germline V and J ends were trimmed by 1 base and 7 bases, with 10 bases remaining between them. CDR3 sequence (DNA): TGTGCCAGCAGCTTAGCAGGGATCGGTGGCTACACCTTC. Translation: CASSLAGIGGYTF.

The chain recombines TRBV2 with TRBJ2-3; D not resolved. CDR1 is SNHLY and CDR2 is FYNNEI in the germline V gene. Between the trimmed V and J ends, which lost 4 bases and 6 bases, there was a span of 11 bases. This CDR3 comprises 13 residues. The CDR3 DNA follows: TGTGCCAGCAGTGCGTTCTCCGGGGATACGCAGTATTTT. Amino acids: CASSAFSGDTQYF.

The rearrangement uses TRBV19 and TRBJ2-7; 8 positions agree with TRBD1. The germline gives CDR1 LNHDA, CDR2 SQIVND (reference sequence). The V gene end was trimmed by 3 bases and the J gene end by 0 bases; junction bases not matched to a gene: 7. The CDR3 runs to 16 residues. The CDR3 sequence: CASSMVGTGASYEQYF. For the CDR3, the DNA is TGTGCCAGTAGTATGGTGGGGACAGGCGCCTCCTACGAGCAGTACTTC.

This clone was detected a few times. This chain joins TRBV4-1 and TRBJ1-2; TRBD1 aligns across 8 bases. The CDR3 totals 12 residues. Losses at the gene ends were 1 base for V and 8 bases for J; bases not matched to a gene: 0. The germline V gene encodes CDR1 MGHRA and CDR2 YSYEKL. CDR3 region: CASSQAGGGYTF. The CDR3 region has the DNA TGCGCCAGCAGCCAAGCAGGGGGCGGCTACACCTTC.

The chain combines TRBV7-2 with TRBJ1-5, with D unresolved. Deletions cut 0 bases from V and 6 bases from J, with 15 bases between. Germline V gene sequence: CDR1 SGHTA, CDR2 FQGNSA. This CDR3 is built from 16 residues. CDR3 protein: CASSLAPGGSGQPQHF. The CDR3 coding sequence is TGTGCCAGCAGCTTAGCCCCGGGTGGCTCCGGTCAGCCCCAGCATTTT.

V is TRBV5-5 and J is TRBJ2-7, with a weak D call TRBD2 (5 bases). The germline V gene has CDR1 SGHKS and CDR2 YYEKEE (reference sequence). This CDR3 is built from 15 residues. Trimming cost V 0 bases and J 3 bases, with 13 bases left between them. Written as DNA, the CDR3 is TGTGCCAGCAGCTTGGTATTCGGAGGAGACTACGAGCAGTACTTC. This encodes CASSLVFGGDYEQYF.

The chain couples TRBV2 to TRBJ2-2; 8 positions agree with TRBD1. Per the germline V gene, CDR1 is SNHLY and CDR2 is FYNNEI. J lost 2 bases, V lost 6 bases, and 5 bases had no gene match. There are 15 residues in the CDR3. The CDR3 DNA follows: TGTGCCAGCAGCGTTGACAGGGGAAACACCGGGGAGCTGTTTTTT. Protein sequence: CASSVDRGNTGELFF.

This clone has a single count. The J gene is TRBJ2-7, the V gene TRBV14; no clear D gene. The CDR3 sequence is 16 residues long. Deletions cut 4 bases from V and 3 bases from J, with 19 bases between. The V gene's germline CDR1 is SGHDN and CDR2 FVKESK. DNA of the CDR3: TGTGCCAGCAGCCCTTGGGCCTCGCCGCGCGTCTACGAGCAGTACTTC. This translates into CASSPWASPRVYEQYF.

The V call is TRBV19, the J call TRBJ1-3, with D uncertain. CDR1 is LNHDA and CDR2 is SQIVND in the germline V gene (reference sequence). The germline V and J ends were trimmed by 3 bases and 4 bases, with 10 bases remaining between them. This CDR3 is built from 14 residues. CDR3 nucleotide sequence: TGTGCCAGTAGTATGATGGATTTGGGAAACACCATATATTTT. Its translation: CASSMMDLGNTIYF.

The chain links TRBV3-1 (or the pseudogene TRBV3-2) to TRBJ1-2, with D possibly being TRBD1 (6 bases). Per germline, CDR1 LGHDT and CDR2 YNNKEL (reference sequence). The CDR3 runs to 16 residues. The V end lost 2 bases, the J end lost 4 bases, and 17 bases lay between the germline ends. The CDR3 loop is CASSQSPRRGGYGYTF. The DNA for the CDR3 is TGTGCCAGCAGCCAATCCCCTCGCAGGGGTGGCTATGGCTACACCTTC.

The J gene is TRBJ2-5, the V gene TRBV27, with 11 bases lining up with TRBD2. V trimming: 4 bases; J trimming: 5 bases; junction bases outside the gene matches: 3. The V gene's germline CDR1 is MNHEY and CDR2 SMNVEV (reference sequence). The CDR3 runs to 14 residues. In nucleotides, the CDR3 is TGTGCCAGCAGTTCCCGACTAGCGGGGGAGACCCAGTACTTC. It translates to CASSSRLAGETQYF.

The chain links TRBV29-1 to TRBJ1-1; D is unresolved. The CDR3 runs 14 residues. Per germline, CDR1 SQVTM and CDR2 ANQGSEA. V was shortened by 1 base and J by 1 base, with 10 bases between the two germline ends. The DNA for the CDR3 is TGCAGCGTTGAAGCCCGAAACCCGAACACTGAAGCTTTCTTT. Translation gives CSVEARNPNTEAFF.

The genes are TRBV19 and TRBJ1-5; no definite D call. Per the germline V gene, CDR1 is LNHDA and CDR2 is SQIVND (reference sequence). V was cut by 1 base and J by 4 bases, with 14 bases left in between. This CDR3 region has 16 residues. The CDR3 spells CASSIGNKARNQPQHF. The DNA of the CDR3 is TGTGCCAGTAGTATAGGAAACAAAGCTCGAAATCAGCCCCAGCATTTT. Supplemented by reference TRBV19 and TRBJ1-5, the full variable domain reads DGGITQSPKYLFRKEGQNVTLSCEQNLNHDAMYWYRQDPGQGLRLIYYSQIVNDFQKGDIAEGYSVSREKKESFPLTVTSAQKNPTAFYLCASSIGNKARNQPQHFGDGTRLSIL.

The J gene is TRBJ2-5, the V gene TRBV27; TRBD1 agrees at 7 bases. Germline CDR1 is MNHEY and CDR2 is SMNVEV (reference sequence). The J segment lost 2 bases and the V segment lost 2 bases, leaving 5 bases of the junction unmatched. The CDR3 totals 15 residues. The CDR3 DNA follows: TGTGCCAGCAGTTTAACGGGACAGATACAAGAGACCCAGTACTTC. It yields the protein CASSLTGQIQETQYF.

The CDR3 coding sequence is TGTGCCAGCTCACCACCGGACAGGGGACCCTACAATGAGCAGTTCTTC. Amino acids: CASSPPDRGPYNEQFF. The genes are TRBV18 and TRBJ2-1; TRBD1 matches 9 bases. The ends lost 0 bases at V and 2 bases at J; junction bases unmatched: 2. The CDR3 is made up of 16 amino acids. CDR1 KGHSH and CDR2 LQKENI come from the germline V gene.

The chain links TRBV5-1 to TRBJ1-2; the match to TRBD1 covers 8 bases. V lost 4 bases and J lost 2; bases outside the gene matches: 7. From germline, CDR1 is SGHRS and CDR2 YFSETQ. The CDR3 contains 15 residues. This chain's CDR3 is CASSERTGHNYGYTF. DNA for the CDR3: TGCGCCAGCAGCGAGCGGACAGGGCACAACTATGGCTACACCTTC.

The V gene is TRBV19, the J gene TRBJ1-5, with D uncertain. This CDR3 region has 15 residues. From germline, CDR1 is LNHDA and CDR2 SQIVND (reference sequence). Trimming took 4 bases from V and 4 from J, leaving 14 bases between them. Here the CDR3 reads CASSTPSGGNQPQHF. The CDR3 region has the DNA TGTGCCAGTAGTACCCCCTCGGGTGGAAATCAGCCCCAGCATTTT. Using reference TRBV19 and TRBJ1-5 for the parts outside the CDR3, the full variable domain is DGGITQSPKYLFRKEGQNVTLSCEQNLNHDAMYWYRQDPGQGLRLIYYSQIVNDFQKGDIAEGYSVSREKKESFPLTVTSAQKNPTAFYLCASSTPSGGNQPQHFGDGTRLSIL.

The chain carries TRBV18 and TRBJ2-1; D not resolved. CDR1 is KGHSH and CDR2 is LQKENI in the germline V gene. This CDR3 comprises 11 residues. V lost 4 bases, J lost 7 bases, and 5 bases lay in between. CDR3 nucleotides: TGTGCCAGCTCACAAGGAAATGAGCAGTTCTTC. Protein: CASSQGNEQFF.

The V call is TRBV13, the J call TRBJ2-7, with a weak D call TRBD1 (5 bases). The CDR3 extends over 15 amino acids. V shed 0 bases and J shed 4 bases, with 13 bases lying between them. Germline values: CDR1 PRHDT, CDR2 FYEKMQ (reference sequence). The CDR3 here is CASSLGTGWLYEQYF. CDR3 DNA sequence: TGTGCCAGCAGCTTAGGCACAGGCTGGCTTTACGAGCAGTACTTC.

The CDR3 region is CASSQDRWASLTSNEQFF. CDR3 in DNA: TGCGCCAGCAGCCAAGATAGGTGGGCATCACTAACCTCCAATGAGCAGTTCTTC. V and J are TRBV4-3 and TRBJ2-1; D not resolved. Germline V gene lookup returns CDR1 LGHNA and CDR2 YSLEER. The CDR3 has 18 residues. Deletions cut 0 bases from V and 6 bases from J, with 21 bases between.

The CDR3 here is CASSLTFYNEQFF. The CDR3 DNA reads as TGCGCCAGCAGCTTAACCTTCTACAATGAGCAGTTCTTC. V usage is TRBV5-1 and J usage is TRBJ2-1; D unclear. V was shortened by 2 bases and J by 3 bases, with 6 bases between the two germline ends. Germline CDR1 SGHRS, CDR2 YFSETQ. This CDR3 spans 13 amino acids.